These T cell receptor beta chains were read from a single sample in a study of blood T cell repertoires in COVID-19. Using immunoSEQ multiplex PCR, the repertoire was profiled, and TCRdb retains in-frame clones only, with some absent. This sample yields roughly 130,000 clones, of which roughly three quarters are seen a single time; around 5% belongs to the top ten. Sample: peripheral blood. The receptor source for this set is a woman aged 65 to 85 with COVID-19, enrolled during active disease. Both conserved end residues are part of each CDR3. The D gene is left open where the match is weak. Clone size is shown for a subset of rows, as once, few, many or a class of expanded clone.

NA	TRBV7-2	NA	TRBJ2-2	CASSLSRSNTGELFF	TGTGCCAGCAGCTTATCCAGATCGAACACCGGGGAGCTGTTTTTT
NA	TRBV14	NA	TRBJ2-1	CASSQGRYNEQFF	TGTGCCAGCAGCCAGGGCAGATACAATGAGCAGTTCTTC
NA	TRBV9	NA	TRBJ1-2	CASSLTWGDNYGYTF	TGTGCCAGCAGCCTGACCTGGGGGGATAACTATGGCTACACCTTC
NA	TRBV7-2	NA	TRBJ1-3	CASSLSRLLSGNTIYF	TGTGCCAGCAGCTTATCGCGGTTACTCTCTGGAAACACCATATATTTT
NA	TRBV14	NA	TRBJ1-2	CASSPSAGLYGYTF	TGTGCCAGCAGCCCTAGCGCCGGCCTCTATGGCTACACCTTC
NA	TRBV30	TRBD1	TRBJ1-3	CAWSRTGTGNTIYF	TGTGCCTGGAGTAGGACAGGGACTGGAAACACCATATATTTT
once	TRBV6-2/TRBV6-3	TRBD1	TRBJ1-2	CASSLVEGADYGYTF	TGTGCCAGCAGCCTTGTAGAGGGGGCGGACTATGGCTACACCTTC
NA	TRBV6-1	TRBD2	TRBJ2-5	CASSEFPPSSGGGKETQYF	TGTGCCAGCAGTGAATTCCCCCCCTCTAGCGGGGGGGGAAAAGAGACCCAGTACTTC
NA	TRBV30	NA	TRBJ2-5	CAWGLQETQYF	TGTGCCTGGGGACTTCAAGAGACCCAGTACTTC
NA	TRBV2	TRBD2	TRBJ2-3	CASSRPSGQSTDTQYF	TGTGCCAGCAGCCGACCTAGCGGTCAAAGCACAGATACGCAGTATTTT
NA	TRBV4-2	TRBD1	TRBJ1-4	CASSLRQGTNEKLFF	TGTGCCAGCAGCCTCAGACAGGGGACGAATGAAAAACTGTTTTTT
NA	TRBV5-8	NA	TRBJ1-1	CASSPNPGGNEAFF	TGTGCCAGCAGCCCGAATCCCGGGGGTAATGAAGCTTTCTTT
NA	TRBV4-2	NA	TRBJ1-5	CASSQDSRGLQPQHF	TGTGCCAGCAGCCAAGATTCACGCGGCCTCCAGCCCCAGCATTTT